Listed below are T cell receptor beta chains from one sample, sequenced in a study of blood T cell repertoires in COVID-19. Sequencing was performed with immunoSEQ multiplex PCR; in TCRdb, only in-frame clones are kept and a portion is missing. The table lists around 310,000 clones, about nine tenths of them singletons, with approximately 13% in the top ten. The sequenced material came from peripheral blood. These receptors originate from a woman aged 60-75 years with acute or convalescent COVID-19. The CDR3 runs from the conserved cysteine through the conserved F or W. D genes are given only for firm matches. Only some rows state a clone size, as once, few, many or a class for expanded clones.

j_gene: TRBJ2-2
v_gene: TRBV19
abundance: -
len: 14
d_gene: -
CDR3nt: TGTGCCAGTAGTATAGAGAGTAACACCGGGGAGCTGTTTTTT
CDR3aa: CASSIESNTGELFF

j_gene: TRBJ1-5
v_gene: TRBV3-1/TRBV3-2
abundance: -
len: 19
d_gene: -
CDR3nt: TGTGCCAGCAGCGGCGGCCAGGACAAAATGGCACTAAGCAATCAGCCCCAGCATTTT
CDR3aa: CASSGGQDKMALSNQPQHF

j_gene: TRBJ1-2
v_gene: TRBV7-9
abundance: -
len: 15
d_gene: TRBD1
CDR3nt: TGTGCCAGCAGCTTATCGACTGGGACAGGGGCTGGCTACACCTTC
CDR3aa: CASSLSTGTGAGYTF

j_gene: TRBJ2-1
v_gene: TRBV4-2
abundance: -
len: 17
d_gene: TRBD2
CDR3nt: TGTGCCAGCAGCCAATGGAGTCTAGCGGGTTCCTACAATGAGCAGTTCTTC
CDR3aa: CASSQWSLAGSYNEQFF

j_gene: TRBJ2-2
v_gene: TRBV5-1
abundance: -
len: 15
d_gene: TRBD1
CDR3nt: TGCGCCAGCAGCTTGGAGACAGGGTGGGACGGGGAGCTGTTTTTT
CDR3aa: CASSLETGWDGELFF

j_gene: TRBJ2-3
v_gene: TRBV6-2/TRBV6-3
abundance: -
len: 17
d_gene: TRBD2
CDR3nt: TGTGCCAGCAGTTACTGGAGGACTAGCGGGAGCTCAGATACGCAGTATTTT
CDR3aa: CASSYWRTSGSSDTQYF

j_gene: TRBJ2-5
v_gene: TRBV3-1/TRBV3-2
abundance: few
len: 13
d_gene: -
CDR3nt: TGTGCCAGCAGCCAGACCCTAGTGGAGACCCAGTACTTC
CDR3aa: CASSQTLVETQYF

j_gene: TRBJ2-7
v_gene: TRBV7-6
abundance: -
len: 15
d_gene: -
CDR3nt: TGTGCCAGCAGCTTAGGGGACATCGACCCCTACGAGCAGTACTTC
CDR3aa: CASSLGDIDPYEQYF

j_gene: TRBJ2-1
v_gene: TRBV27
abundance: -
len: 15
d_gene: TRBD2
CDR3nt: TGTGCCAGCACCCCGAGCGGGAGGGGTTACAATGAGCAGTTCTTC
CDR3aa: CASTPSGRGYNEQFF

j_gene: TRBJ2-3
v_gene: TRBV28
abundance: -
len: 16
d_gene: TRBD1
CDR3nt: TGTGCCAGCAGTCTCGGGACAGGGCTTTTTGGAGATACGCAGTATTTT
CDR3aa: CASSLGTGLFGDTQYF